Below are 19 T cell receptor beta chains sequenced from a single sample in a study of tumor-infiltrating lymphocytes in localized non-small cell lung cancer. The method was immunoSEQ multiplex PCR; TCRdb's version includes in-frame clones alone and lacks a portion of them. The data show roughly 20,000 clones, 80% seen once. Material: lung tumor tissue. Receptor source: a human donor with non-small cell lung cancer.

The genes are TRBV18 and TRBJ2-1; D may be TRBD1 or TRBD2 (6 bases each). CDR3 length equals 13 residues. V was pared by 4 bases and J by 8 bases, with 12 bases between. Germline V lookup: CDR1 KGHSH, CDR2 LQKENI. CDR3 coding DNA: TGTGCCAGCTCACAGGACGGGGGCCATGAGCAGTTCTTC. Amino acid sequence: CASSQDGGHEQFF. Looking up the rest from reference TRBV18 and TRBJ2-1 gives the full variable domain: NAGVMQNPRHLVRRRGQEARLRCSPMKGHSHVYWYRQLPEEGLKFMVYLQKENIIDESGMPKERFSAEFPKEGPSILRIQQVVRGDSAAYFCASSQDGGHEQFFGPGTRLTVL.

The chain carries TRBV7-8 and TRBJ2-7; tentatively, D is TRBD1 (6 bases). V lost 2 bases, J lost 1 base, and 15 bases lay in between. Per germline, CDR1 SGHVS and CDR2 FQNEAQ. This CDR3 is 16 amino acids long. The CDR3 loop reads CASSLTTSDSSYEQYF. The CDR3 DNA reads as TGTGCCAGCAGCTTAACCACCTCGGACAGTTCCTACGAGCAGTACTTC. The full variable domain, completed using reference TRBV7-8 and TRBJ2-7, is GAGVSQSPRYKVAKRGQDVALRCDPISGHVSLFWYQQALGQGPEFLTYFQNEAQLDKSGLPSDRFFAERPEGSVSTLKIQRTQQEDSAVYLCASSLTTSDSSYEQYFGPGTRLTVT.

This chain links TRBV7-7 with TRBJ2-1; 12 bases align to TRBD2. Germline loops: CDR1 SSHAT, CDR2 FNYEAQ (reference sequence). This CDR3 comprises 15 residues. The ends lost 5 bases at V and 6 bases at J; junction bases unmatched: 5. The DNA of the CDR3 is TGTGCCAGCAGCCCCGGACTAGCGGGATTCAATGAGCAGTTCTTC. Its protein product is CASSPGLAGFNEQFF.

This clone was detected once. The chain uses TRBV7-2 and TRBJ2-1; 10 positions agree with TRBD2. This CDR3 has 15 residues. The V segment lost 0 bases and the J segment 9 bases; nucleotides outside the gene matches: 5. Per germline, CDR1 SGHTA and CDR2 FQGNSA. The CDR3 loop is CASSLAPSGRGEQFF. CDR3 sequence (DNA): TGTGCCAGCAGCTTAGCCCCTAGCGGGAGAGGTGAGCAGTTCTTC. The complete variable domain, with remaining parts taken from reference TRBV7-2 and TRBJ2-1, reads GAGVSQSPSNKVTEKGKDVELRCDPISGHTALYWYRQSLGQGLEFLIYFQGNSAPDKSGLPSDRFSAERTGGSVSTLTIQRTQQEDSAVYLCASSLAPSGRGEQFFGPGTRLTVL.

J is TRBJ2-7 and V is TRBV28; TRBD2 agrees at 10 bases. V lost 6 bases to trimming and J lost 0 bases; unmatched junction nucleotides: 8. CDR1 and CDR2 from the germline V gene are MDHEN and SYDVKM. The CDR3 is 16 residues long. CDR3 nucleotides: TGTGCCAGCAGGCCGGGACTAGCGAGTCGCTCCTACGAGCAGTACTTC. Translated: CASRPGLASRSYEQYF.

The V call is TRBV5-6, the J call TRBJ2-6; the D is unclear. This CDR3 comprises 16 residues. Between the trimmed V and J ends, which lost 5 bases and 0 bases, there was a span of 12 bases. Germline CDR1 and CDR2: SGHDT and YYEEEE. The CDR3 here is CASSLIQISGANVLTF. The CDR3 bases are TGTGCCAGCAGTCTCATTCAAATCTCTGGGGCCAACGTCCTGACTTTC.

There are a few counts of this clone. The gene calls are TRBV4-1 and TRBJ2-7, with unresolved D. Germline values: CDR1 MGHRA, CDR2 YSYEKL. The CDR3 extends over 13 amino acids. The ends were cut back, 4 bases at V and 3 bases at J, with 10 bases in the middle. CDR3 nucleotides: TGCGCCAGCAGCCCGCCGAATTACTACGAGCAGTACTTC. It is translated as CASSPPNYYEQYF.

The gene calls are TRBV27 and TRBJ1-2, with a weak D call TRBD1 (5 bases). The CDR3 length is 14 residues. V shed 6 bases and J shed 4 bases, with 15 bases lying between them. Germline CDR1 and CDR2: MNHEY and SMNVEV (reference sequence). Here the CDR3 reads CASRKTGLGYGYTF. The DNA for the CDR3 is TGTGCCAGCAGGAAGACGGGACTAGGCTATGGCTACACCTTC.

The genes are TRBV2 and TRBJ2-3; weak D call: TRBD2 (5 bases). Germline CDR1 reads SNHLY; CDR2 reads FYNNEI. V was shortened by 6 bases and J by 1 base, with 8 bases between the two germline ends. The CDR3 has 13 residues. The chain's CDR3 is CASRPGGTDTQYF. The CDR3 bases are TGTGCCAGCAGACCCGGGGGCACAGATACGCAGTATTTT.

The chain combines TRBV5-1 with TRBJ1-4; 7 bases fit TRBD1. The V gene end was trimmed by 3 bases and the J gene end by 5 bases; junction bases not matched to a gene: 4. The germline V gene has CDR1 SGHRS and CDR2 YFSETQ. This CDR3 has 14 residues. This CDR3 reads CASSSTGQNEKLFF. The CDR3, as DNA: TGCGCCAGCAGCTCGACAGGGCAGAATGAAAAACTGTTTTTT.

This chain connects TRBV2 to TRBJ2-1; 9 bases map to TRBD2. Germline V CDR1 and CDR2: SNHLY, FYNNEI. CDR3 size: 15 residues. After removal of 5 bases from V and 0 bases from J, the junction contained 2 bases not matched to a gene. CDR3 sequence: CASSISGSSYNEQFF. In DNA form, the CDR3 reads TGTGCCAGCAGTATTAGCGGGAGCTCCTACAATGAGCAGTTCTTC.

CDR3 in DNA: TGTGCCAGCAGCCAATCACTAGCGGGAGGGGCCACCGGGGAGCTGTTTTTT. This codes for CASSQSLAGGATGELFF. The chain has TRBV4-2 and TRBJ2-2, with 13 nucleotides matching TRBD2. CDR3 length: 17 amino acids. Per germline, CDR1 LGHNA and CDR2 YNFKEQ. V lost 2 bases and J lost 4; bases outside the gene matches: 4.

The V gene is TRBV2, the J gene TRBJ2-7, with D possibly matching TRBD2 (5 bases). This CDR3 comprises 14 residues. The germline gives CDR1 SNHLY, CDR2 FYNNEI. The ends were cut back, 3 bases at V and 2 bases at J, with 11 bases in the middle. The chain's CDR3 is CASSEQRVPYEQYF. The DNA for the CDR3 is TGTGCCAGCAGTGAGCAGAGGGTCCCCTACGAGCAGTACTTC.

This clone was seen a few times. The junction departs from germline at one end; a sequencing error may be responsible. CDR3 sequence reads: CASSPLLYESETQYF. CDR3 sequence (DNA): TGTGCCAGCAGCCCCCTACTATATGAGTCAGAGACGCAGTATTTT. V is TRBV5-6 and J is TRBJ2-3; no clear D. The length of the CDR3 is 15 residues. Germline V gene sequence: CDR1 SGHDT, CDR2 YYEEEE.

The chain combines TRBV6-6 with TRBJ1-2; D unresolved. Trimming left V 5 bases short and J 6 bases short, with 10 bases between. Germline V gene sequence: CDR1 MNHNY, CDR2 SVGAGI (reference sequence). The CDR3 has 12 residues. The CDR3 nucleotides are TGTGCCAGCAGTCTTACAGTTGATGGCTACACCTTC. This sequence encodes CASSLTVDGYTF.

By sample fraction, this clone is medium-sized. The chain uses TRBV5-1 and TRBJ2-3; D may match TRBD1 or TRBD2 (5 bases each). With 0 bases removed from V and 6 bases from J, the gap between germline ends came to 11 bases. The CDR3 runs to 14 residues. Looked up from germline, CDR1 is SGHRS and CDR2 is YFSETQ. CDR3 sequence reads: CASSLATEGDTQYF. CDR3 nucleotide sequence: TGCGCCAGCAGCTTGGCGACAGAGGGGGATACGCAGTATTTT.

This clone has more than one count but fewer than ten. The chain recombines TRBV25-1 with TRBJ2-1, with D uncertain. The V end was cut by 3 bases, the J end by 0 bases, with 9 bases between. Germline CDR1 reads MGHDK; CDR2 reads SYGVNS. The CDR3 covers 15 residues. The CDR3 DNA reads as TGTGCCAGCAGTGAGGGCTCTAGCTCCTACAATGAGCAGTTCTTC. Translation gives CASSEGSSSYNEQFF.

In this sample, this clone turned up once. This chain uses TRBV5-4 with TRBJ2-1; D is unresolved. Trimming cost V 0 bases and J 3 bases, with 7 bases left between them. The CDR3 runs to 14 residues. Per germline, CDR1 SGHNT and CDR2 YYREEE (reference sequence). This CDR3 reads CASSLELGYNEQFF. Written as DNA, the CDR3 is TGTGCCAGCAGCTTGGAGTTGGGCTACAATGAGCAGTTCTTC. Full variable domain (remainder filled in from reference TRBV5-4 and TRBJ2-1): ETGVTQSPTHLIKTRGQQVTLRCSSQSGHNTVSWYQQALGQGPQFIFQYYREEENGRGNFPPRFSGLQFPNYSSELNVNALELDDSALYLCASSLELGYNEQFFGPGTRLTVL.

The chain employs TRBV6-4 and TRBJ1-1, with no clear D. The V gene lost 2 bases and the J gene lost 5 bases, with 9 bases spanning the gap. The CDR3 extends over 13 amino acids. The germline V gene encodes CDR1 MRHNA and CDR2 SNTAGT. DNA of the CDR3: TGTGCCAGCAGTGACGGTGCGGGGACTGAAGCTTTCTTT. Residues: CASSDGAGTEAFF.